One sample yielded the 16 T cell receptor beta chains listed below, sequenced in a study of T-cell reconstitution after alpha-beta-depleted transplantation in children. A TCRbeta library incorporating unique molecular identifiers was prepared. MiXCR, applied by TCRdb to the PCR reads, yields one record per CDR3 protein. The sample includes 98,000 or so distinct CDR3 sequences, 23% seen only once; the top ten take about 22%. The source material was PBMCs, sampled before TCRalphabeta/CD19-depleted stem cell transplant. All receptors come from a boy aged 2 to 10 with acute lymphoblastic leukemia, due to receive a stem cell transplant.

The chain uses TRBV6-4 and TRBJ2-1, with D perhaps being TRBD1 or TRBD2 (7 bases each). V dropped 4 bases and J dropped 8 bases, with 15 bases sitting between them. CDR1 is MRHNA and CDR2 is SNTAGT in the germline V gene. This CDR3 has 14 amino acids. The CDR3 region is CASSAGGDVDEQFF. CDR3 in DNA: TGTGCCAGCAGTGCAGGGGGGGATGTCGATGAGCAGTTCTTC.

The chain couples TRBV29-1 to TRBJ1-1; D not certain. The germline V gene has CDR1 SQVTM and CDR2 ANQGSEA. This CDR3 is 13 amino acids long. V shed 2 bases and J shed 1 base, with 8 bases lying between them. Here the CDR3 DNA reads TGCAGCGTTGAAAGGATTCCGAACACTGAAGCTTTCTTT. It is translated as CSVERIPNTEAFF.

The chain joins TRBV6-5 to TRBJ2-1; D might be TRBD2 (6 bases). The germline V gene has CDR1 MNHEY and CDR2 SVGAGI. Trimming left V 2 bases short and J 7 bases short, with 12 bases between. The CDR3 extends over 14 amino acids. CDR3 region: CASSYPGRRNEQFF. The CDR3 region has the DNA TGTGCCAGCAGTTACCCCGGGAGACGGAATGAGCAGTTCTTC.

This chain joins TRBV24-1 and TRBJ2-1, with D possibly matching TRBD1 (6 bases). Germline loops: CDR1 KGHDR, CDR2 SFDVKD. V lost 5 bases to trimming and J lost 4 bases, with 17 bases between them. The CDR3 sequence is 16 residues long. As DNA, the CDR3 is TGTGCCACCAGTGTCGGAGGACAGAACGTATACAATGAGCAGTTCTTC. It is translated as CATSVGGQNVYNEQFF.

The V call is TRBV10-2, the J call TRBJ2-7; the D gene is possibly TRBD2 (6 bases). The V end was cut by 1 base, the J end by 3 bases, with 13 bases between. Per germline, CDR1 WSHSY and CDR2 SAAADI. The CDR3 contains 15 residues. The CDR3 DNA reads TGCGCCAGCAGTGAGTGGAGTAGCGGAGTCTACGAGCAGTACTTC. Its protein product is CASSEWSSGVYEQYF.

This clonotype was seen only a few times. The V call is TRBV20-1, the J call TRBJ2-5; 11 bases are shared with TRBD2. Germline assignment: CDR1 DFQATT and CDR2 SNEGSKA (reference sequence). V was pared by 3 bases and J by 5 bases, with 5 bases of the junction left unmatched. This CDR3 has 14 amino acids. In DNA form, the CDR3 reads TGCAGTGCTAGCGAACTAGCGGGAGTTGAGACCCAGTACTTC. It translates to CSASELAGVETQYF.

This rearrangement joins TRBV18 to TRBJ1-3; D remains ambiguous. Germline assignment: CDR1 KGHSH and CDR2 LQKENI. This CDR3 is 14 amino acids long. The V gene lost 2 bases and the J gene lost 1 base, with 6 bases spanning the gap. CDR3 loop: CASSPKGSGNTIYF. In DNA, the CDR3 is TGTGCCAGCTCACCAAAGGGATCTGGAAACACCATATATTTT.

In its sample, this clonotype was seen a few times. The CDR3 DNA sequence: TGTGCCATCAGTGAGTCTGTCGGACAGGGGTCCTACGAGCAGTACTTC. Translation: CAISESVGQGSYEQYF. This chain links TRBV10-3 with TRBJ2-7; 9 nucleotides align to TRBD1. This CDR3 region has 16 residues. Per the germline V gene, CDR1 is ENHRY and CDR2 is SYGVKD. J gave up 1 base and V 0 bases, and 4 bases lay outside the gene matches.

Only a few counts were recorded for this clonotype. The V and J genes are TRBV4-1 and TRBJ2-5; D ambiguous. This CDR3 spans 15 amino acids. Trimming removed 1 base from V and 1 base from J, with 10 bases in between. The germline CDR1 and CDR2 sequences are MGHRA and YSYEKL. Here the CDR3 reads CASSQVGQFQETQYF. CDR3 nucleotide sequence: TGCGCCAGCAGCCAAGTCGGTCAGTTCCAAGAGACCCAGTACTTC.

This rearrangement joins TRBV21-1 to TRBJ2-4; the DNA was not used to check the table's D call, TRBD1. TRBV21-1 is noted as a pseudogene. The CDR3 is made up of 15 amino acids. The CDR3 DNA sequence: TGTGCCAGCAGCCGAGGGACAGTAGCCAAAAACATTCAGTACTTC. Protein sequence: CASSRGTVAKNIQYF.

A few counts support this clonotype. V gene TRBV10-3 combines with J gene TRBJ2-2, with 11 bases lining up with TRBD2. V was clipped by 3 bases and J by 6 bases; unmatched bases: 15. This CDR3 comprises 19 residues. Germline V gene data show CDR1 as ENHRY and CDR2 as SYGVKD. The CDR3: CAISEHGTSGKIGAGELFF. The CDR3 nucleotides read TGTGCCATCAGTGAACACGGGACTAGCGGAAAAATTGGGGCCGGGGAGCTGTTTTTT.

This clonotype has just a few counts. J is TRBJ2-5 and V is TRBV5-1, with TRBD2 as a possible D gene (5 bases). Germline assignment: CDR1 SGHRS and CDR2 YFSETQ. The CDR3 has 14 amino acids. V lost 0 bases to trimming and J lost 5 bases, with 11 bases between them. Here the CDR3 reads CASSLAPSKETQYF. The CDR3, as DNA: TGCGCCAGCAGCTTGGCCCCTAGCAAGGAGACCCAGTACTTC. The full variable domain, with the rest looked up from reference TRBV5-1 and TRBJ2-5, is KAGVTQTPRYLIKTRGQQVTLSCSPISGHRSVSWYQQTPGQGLQFLFEYFSETQRNKGNFPGRFSGRQFSNSRSEMNVSTLELGDSALYLCASSLAPSKETQYFGPGTRLLVL.

The rearrangement uses TRBV2 and TRBJ2-1; D is undetermined. The CDR3 spans 13 residues. V lost 7 bases to trimming and J lost 6 bases, with 13 bases between them. Germline loops: CDR1 SNHLY, CDR2 FYNNEI. The CDR3 DNA reads TGTGCCAGCACCATTAGGTTCACCAATGAGCAGTTCTTC. This translates into CASTIRFTNEQFF.

There are many counts of this clonotype. The V and J genes are TRBV5-1 and TRBJ1-1, with a tentative D call TRBD1 (6 bases). Deletions cut 0 bases from V and 0 bases from J, with 9 bases between. Germline values: CDR1 SGHRS, CDR2 YFSETQ. The CDR3 extends over 15 amino acids. The CDR3 sequence is CASSLAGTMNTEAFF. CDR3 DNA sequence: TGCGCCAGCAGCTTGGCTGGGACAATGAACACTGAAGCTTTCTTT.

The chain joins TRBV20-1 to TRBJ2-1; 8 bases fit TRBD1. This CDR3 is built from 15 residues. Germline V gene sequence: CDR1 DFQATT, CDR2 SNEGSKA (reference sequence). V gave up 0 bases and J gave up 6 bases; unmatched junction bases: 7. The chain's CDR3 is CSARDPGQGGNEQFF. The CDR3 coding sequence is TGCAGTGCTAGAGATCCCGGACAGGGCGGCAATGAGCAGTTCTTC.

The rearrangement uses TRBV27 and TRBJ2-1, with a possible D match to TRBD2 (6 bases). The V gene's germline CDR1 is MNHEY and CDR2 SMNVEV (reference sequence). The CDR3 consists of 14 residues. V was clipped by 3 bases and J by 7 bases, with 13 bases between them. The CDR3 nucleotides read TGTGCCAGCAGTTTTTCGGGACTTACTAATGAGCAGTTCTTC. Encoded protein: CASSFSGLTNEQFF.